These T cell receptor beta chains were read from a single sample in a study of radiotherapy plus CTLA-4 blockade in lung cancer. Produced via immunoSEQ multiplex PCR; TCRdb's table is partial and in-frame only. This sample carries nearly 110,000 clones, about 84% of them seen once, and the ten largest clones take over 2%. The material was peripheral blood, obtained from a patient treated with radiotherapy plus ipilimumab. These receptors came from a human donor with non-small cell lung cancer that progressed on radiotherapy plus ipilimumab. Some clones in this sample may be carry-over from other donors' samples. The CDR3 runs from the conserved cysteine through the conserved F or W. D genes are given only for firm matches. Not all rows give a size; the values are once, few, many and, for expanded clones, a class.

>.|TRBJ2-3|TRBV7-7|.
TGTGCTCTATCGGGGCTATCTAGCACAGATACGCAGTATTTT
CALSGLSSTDTQYF
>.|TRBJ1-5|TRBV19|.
TGTGCCAGTAGTCCAGCCCCCCATAGCAATCAGCCCCAGCATTTT
CASSPAPHSNQPQHF
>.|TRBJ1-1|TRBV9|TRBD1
TGTGCCAGCAGCCTAGGACCAGGACAGGGAGGGACTGAAGCTTTCTTT
CASSLGPGQGGTEAFF
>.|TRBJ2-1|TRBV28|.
TGTGCCAGCAGTTTCGTTAGCTCCTACAATGAGCAGTTCTTC
CASSFVSSYNEQFF
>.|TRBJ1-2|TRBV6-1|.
TGTGCCAGCGGGGCGACATTTGGGTATGGCTACACCTTC
CASGATFGYGYTF
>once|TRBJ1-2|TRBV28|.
TGTGCCAGCAGTTTGAACATAGGTTACAATGGCTACACCTTC
CASSLNIGYNGYTF
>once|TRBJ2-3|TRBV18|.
TGTGCCAGCTCACCGACCCAGGGAGATACGCAGTATTTT
CASSPTQGDTQYF
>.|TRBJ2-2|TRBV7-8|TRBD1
TGTGCCAGCAGCTTACCAGGGGGCGCCTACACCGGGGAGCTGTTTTTT
CASSLPGGAYTGELFF
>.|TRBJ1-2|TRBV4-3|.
TGCGCCAGCAGCTTAGACGGACGGGGGGAGGGACCGTATGGCTACACCTTC
CASSLDGRGEGPYGYTF
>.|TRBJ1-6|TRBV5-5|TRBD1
TGTGCCAGCAGCACGACAGGGTTCGGTAATTCACCCCTCCACTTT
CASSTTGFGNSPLHF
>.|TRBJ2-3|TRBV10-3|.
TGTGCCATCAGGCCACAGGGACCAGATACGCAGTATTTT
CAIRPQGPDTQYF
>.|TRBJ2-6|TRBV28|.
TGTGCCAGCAGTCGACGACTGAGCTCTGGGGCCAACGTCCTGACTTTC
CASSRRLSSGANVLTF
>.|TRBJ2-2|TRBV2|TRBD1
TGTGCCAGCAGGATGGGACAGGGGGCAGGGACCGGGGAGCTGTTTTTT
CASRMGQGAGTGELFF
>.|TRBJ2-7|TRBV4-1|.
TGCGCCAGCAGCCAGGAACGAACTGGGTCACTCTTTTACGAGCAGTACTTC
CASSQERTGSLFYEQYF
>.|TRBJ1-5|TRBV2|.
TGTGCCAGCAATTCCCCATATAGCAATCAGCCCCAGCATTTT
CASNSPYSNQPQHF
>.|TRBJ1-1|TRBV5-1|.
TGCGCCAGCAGCTTGGTGCGGGAAAACACTGAAGCTTTCTTT
CASSLVRENTEAFF